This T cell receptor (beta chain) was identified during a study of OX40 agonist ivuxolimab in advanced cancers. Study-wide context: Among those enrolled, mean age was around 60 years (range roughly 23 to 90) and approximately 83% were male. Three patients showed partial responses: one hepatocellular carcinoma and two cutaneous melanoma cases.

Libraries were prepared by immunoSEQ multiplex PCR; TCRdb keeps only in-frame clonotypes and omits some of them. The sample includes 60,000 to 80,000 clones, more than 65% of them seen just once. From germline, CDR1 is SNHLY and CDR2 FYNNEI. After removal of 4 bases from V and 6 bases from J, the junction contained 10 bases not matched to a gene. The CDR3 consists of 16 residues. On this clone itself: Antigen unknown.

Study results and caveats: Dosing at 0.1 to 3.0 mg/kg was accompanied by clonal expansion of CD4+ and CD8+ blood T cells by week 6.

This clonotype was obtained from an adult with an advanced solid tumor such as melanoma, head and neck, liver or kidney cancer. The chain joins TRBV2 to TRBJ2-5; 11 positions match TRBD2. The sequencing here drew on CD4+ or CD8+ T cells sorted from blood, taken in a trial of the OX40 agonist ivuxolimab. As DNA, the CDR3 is TGTGCCAGCAGTGTCAGGGCTAGCGGGGGGCACCAGACCCAGTACTTC. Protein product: CASSVRASGGHQTQYF. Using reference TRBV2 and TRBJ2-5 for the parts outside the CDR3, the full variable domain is EPEVTQTPSHQVTQMGQEVILRCVPISNHLYFYWYRQILGQKVEFLVSFYNNEISEKSEIFDDQFSVERPDGSNFTLKIRSTKLEDSAMYFCASSVRASGGHQTQYFGPGTRLLVL.